The 14 T cell receptor beta chains presented below share a single source sample, sequenced in a study of cytomegalovirus exposure and HLA in healthy donors. Use of 60 Vbeta and 13 Jbeta primers characterized the PCR. Profiled with immunoSEQ multiplex PCR; TCRdb holds only in-frame clones, not every one. The top ten hold 1.8% of the sample, which has 200,000 to 250,000 clones, 65% to 75% seen once. Sequenced: PBMCs. These receptors were collected from a woman aged 25 to 39 in good health and CMV-seronegative.

This chain links TRBV18 with TRBJ2-5; 8 nucleotides agree with TRBD1. Germline V CDR1 and CDR2: KGHSH, LQKENI. The CDR3 consists of 14 residues. V shed 6 bases, J shed 4 bases, and the junction held 7 bases outside the gene matches. CDR3 in DNA: TGTGCCAGCTCGCCAGGGGGCTTAGGAGAGACCCAGTACTTC. Protein sequence: CASSPGGLGETQYF.

The CDR3 protein is CASSTSGRGPYEQYF. The CDR3 DNA reads as TGTGCCAGTAGTACTTCCGGGAGAGGGCCCTACGAGCAGTACTTC. The genes are TRBV19 and TRBJ2-5, with a weak D call TRBD2 (6 bases). TRBJ2-7 matches the DNA end more closely, so the J call is doubtful. There are 15 residues in the CDR3. From germline, CDR1 is LNHDA and CDR2 SQIVND (reference sequence).

This clone came up a few times. Mismatch with germline at one junction end may stem from a read error. The CDR3 is CASSEGVQANPEAFF. CDR3 DNA sequence: TGTGCCAGCAGTGAAGGCGTTCAGGCGAACCCTGAAGCTTTCTTT. The chain joins TRBV25-1 to TRBJ1-1; D is unresolved. The germline gives CDR1 MGHDK, CDR2 SYGVNS. This CDR3 is 15 amino acids long.

The genes are TRBV6-6 and TRBJ2-2; TRBD1 is a possible D gene (5 bases). The CDR3 runs 14 residues. CDR1 MNHNY and CDR2 SVGAGI come from the germline V gene (reference sequence). V dropped 0 bases and J dropped 4 bases, with 6 bases sitting between them. CDR3 loop: CASSYSRGTGELFF. DNA of the CDR3: TGTGCCAGCAGTTACTCTAGGGGCACCGGGGAGCTGTTTTTT.

Regarding this clone: The sample carries other DNA sequences with the same CDR3. The chain has TRBV6-1 and TRBJ1-6, with 7 bases that match TRBD1. The length of the CDR3 is 14 residues. Germline-derived CDR1 and CDR2 are MNHNS and SASEGT. V was pared by 3 bases and J by 4 bases, with 0 bases of the junction left unmatched. The CDR3 region is CASSEGQYNSPLHF. CDR3 DNA: TGTGCCAGCAGTGAGGGACAGTATAATTCACCCCTCCACTTT.

The V and J genes are TRBV19 and TRBJ1-2; TRBD1 matches 9 bases. Trimming at V came to 1 base and at J to 2 bases, leaving 8 bases not matched to a gene. This CDR3 spans 17 amino acids. CDR1 is LNHDA and CDR2 is SQIVND in the germline V gene (reference sequence). The CDR3 reads CASSIVGVTGGNYGYTF. As DNA, the CDR3 is TGTGCCAGTAGTATAGTCGGTGTGACAGGGGGGAACTATGGCTACACCTTC. The full variable domain, with the rest looked up from reference TRBV19 and TRBJ1-2, is DGGITQSPKYLFRKEGQNVTLSCEQNLNHDAMYWYRQDPGQGLRLIYYSQIVNDFQKGDIAEGYSVSREKKESFPLTVTSAQKNPTAFYLCASSIVGVTGGNYGYTFGSGTRLTVV.

The chain combines TRBV7-9 with TRBJ2-2, with TRBD2 as a possible D gene (5 bases). V lost 3 bases to trimming and J lost 2 bases, with 13 bases between them. The germline CDR1 and CDR2 sequences are SEHNR and FQNEAQ (reference sequence). This CDR3 region has 16 residues. The CDR3 DNA is TGTGCCAGCAGCTTTTTTGGACTTTTTAACACCGGGGAGCTGTTTTTT. This encodes CASSFFGLFNTGELFF.

The gene calls are TRBV5-4 and TRBJ2-7; weak D call: TRBD1 (6 bases). Deletions cut 3 bases from V and 2 bases from J, with 18 bases between. CDR1 SGHNT and CDR2 YYREEE come from the germline V gene (reference sequence). The CDR3 loop spans 16 amino acids. This CDR3 reads CASSSGQQPPPYEQYF. The CDR3 DNA sequence: TGTGCCAGCAGCTCAGGACAGCAACCTCCACCCTACGAGCAGTACTTC.

V gene TRBV9 combines with J gene TRBJ2-5, with a possible D match to TRBD1 (6 bases). Per germline, CDR1 SGDLS and CDR2 YYNGEE. This CDR3 comprises 15 residues. With 3 bases removed from V and 1 base from J, the gap between germline ends came to 13 bases. The CDR3 DNA reads TGTGCCAGCAGCGCCCAGGGGATGGTCCAAGAGACCCAGTACTTC. Protein product: CASSAQGMVQETQYF.

The rearrangement joins TRBV29-1 to TRBJ2-1; TRBD2 aligns across 7 bases. Germline-derived CDR1 and CDR2 are SQVTM and ANQGSEA. J gave up 9 bases and V 3 bases, and 20 bases lay outside the gene matches. This CDR3 spans 17 amino acids. CDR3 loop: CSVELLRPGGLRGEQFF. The CDR3 DNA follows: TGCAGCGTTGAGCTGCTCCGGCCGGGAGGACTGCGGGGTGAGCAGTTCTTC.

This chain links TRBV18 with TRBJ1-2; D remains unclear. The germline V gene encodes CDR1 KGHSH and CDR2 LQKENI. This CDR3 is built from 16 residues. Trimming removed 3 bases at V and 3 bases at J, with 17 bases between. Written as DNA, the CDR3 is TGTGCCAGCTCACCGCCCATAGCCCCGGCCTACTATGGCTACACCTTC. Protein sequence: CASSPPIAPAYYGYTF.

The chain links TRBV2 to TRBJ2-1; D remains unclear. This CDR3 comprises 14 residues. V lost 1 base and J 8 bases, leaving 12 bases between the germline ends. Germline V lookup: CDR1 SNHLY, CDR2 FYNNEI. The CDR3 region has the DNA TGTGCCAGCAGTGAAGAGGTTAGCACTCATGAGCAGTTCTTC. This sequence encodes CASSEEVSTHEQFF.

The chain couples TRBV7-2 to TRBJ1-3; D is perhaps TRBD1 (5 bases). The ends were cut back, 1 base at V and 4 bases at J, with 11 bases in the middle. The CDR3 totals 15 residues. Germline CDR1 and CDR2: SGHTA and FQGNSA. The CDR3 spells CASSLVSGPGNTIYF. The CDR3 coding sequence is TGTGCCAGCAGCTTAGTTTCAGGGCCCGGAAACACCATATATTTT.

The rearrangement uses TRBV19 and TRBJ2-2, with D possibly being TRBD2 (6 bases). With 5 bases removed from V and 7 bases from J, the gap between germline ends came to 14 bases. The CDR3 totals 14 residues. In germline, CDR1 is LNHDA, CDR2 SQIVND (reference sequence). CDR3 protein: CASSPDYVNGELFF. CDR3 DNA sequence: TGTGCCAGTAGTCCGGACTATGTCAACGGGGAGCTGTTTTTT.